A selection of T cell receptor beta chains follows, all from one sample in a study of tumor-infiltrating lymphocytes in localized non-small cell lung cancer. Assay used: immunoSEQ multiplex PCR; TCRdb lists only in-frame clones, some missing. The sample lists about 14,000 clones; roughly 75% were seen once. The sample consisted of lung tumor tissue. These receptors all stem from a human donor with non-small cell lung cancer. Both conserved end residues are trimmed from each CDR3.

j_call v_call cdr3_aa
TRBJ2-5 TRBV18 ASSPPGQQETQY
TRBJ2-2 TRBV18 ASSPWGNTGELF
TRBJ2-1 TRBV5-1 ASSLRLAGGHEQF
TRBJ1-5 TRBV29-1 SVKWGVNQPQH
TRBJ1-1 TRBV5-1 ASSLSWGLNTEAF
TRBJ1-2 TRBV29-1 SVALTDARSYT
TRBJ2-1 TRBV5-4 ASSLALAGLEQF
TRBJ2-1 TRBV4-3 ASSPLAGGAGEQF
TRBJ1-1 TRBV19 ASSSLQGDTEAF
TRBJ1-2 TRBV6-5 ASSTKGTLIGGYT
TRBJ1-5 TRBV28 ASSFSGNQPQH
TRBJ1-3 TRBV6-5 ASSLVGTGNTIY
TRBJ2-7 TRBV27 ASSSSPGFTEQY
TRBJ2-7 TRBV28 ASSLLGSGSSGGLYEQY
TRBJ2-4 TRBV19 ASSRDGLAKNIQY
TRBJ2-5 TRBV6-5 ASSYYGSPNQETQY
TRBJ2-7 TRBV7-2 ASSLNRGPYEQY
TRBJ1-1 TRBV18 ASSPRAPGGGSEAF
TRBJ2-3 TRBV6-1 ASRLERDVNTQY
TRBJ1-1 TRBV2 ASSPPSGGKNTEAF
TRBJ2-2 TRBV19 ASSWRAAGELF
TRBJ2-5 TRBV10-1 ASSERSGGETQY
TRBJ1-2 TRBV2 ASSDVHYT
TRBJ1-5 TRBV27 ASSPNPNFYQPQH
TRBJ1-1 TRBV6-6 ASSSTGRDTEAF
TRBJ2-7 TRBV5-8 ASSRQTSVSSYEQY
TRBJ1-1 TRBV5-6 ASSLTDTEAF
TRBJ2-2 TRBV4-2 ASSQAGQWTSAGELF
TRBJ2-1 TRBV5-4 ASSNPGLAGVGEQF
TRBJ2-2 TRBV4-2 ASSQDGGGTGELF
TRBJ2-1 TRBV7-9 ASSAGSSGNNEQF
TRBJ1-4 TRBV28 ASSPGQRTTNEKLF
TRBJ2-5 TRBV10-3 AISEPGLAGKETQY
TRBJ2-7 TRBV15 ATSRGGAEIDEQY
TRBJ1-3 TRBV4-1 ASSQDKWQGTGNTIY
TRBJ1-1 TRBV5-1 ASSLDGMNTEAF
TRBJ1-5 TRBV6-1 ASSSGLVSNQPQH
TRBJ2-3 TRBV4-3 ASSQDLVGVRTDTQY
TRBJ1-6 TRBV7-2 ASSLAEGVRSPLH
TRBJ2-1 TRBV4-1 ASSQGTGGYSSYNEQF
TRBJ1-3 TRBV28 ASRSDRVPGNTIY
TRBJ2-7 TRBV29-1 SVSFNRDNEQY
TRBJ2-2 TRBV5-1 ASSFWGSSDTGELF
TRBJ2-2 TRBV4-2 ASSQVGGSAGELF
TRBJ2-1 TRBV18 ASSPRPGQGGNEQF
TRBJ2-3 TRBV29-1 SVEETSGGAGDTQY
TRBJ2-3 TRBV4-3 ASSQDLGGPTDTQY
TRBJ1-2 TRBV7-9 ASSPASRGVNYGYT
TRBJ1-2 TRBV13 ASSVSVSYGYT
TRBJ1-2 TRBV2 AITQDGTGDPGYGYT
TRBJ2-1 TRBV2 ASSGGRTYNEQF